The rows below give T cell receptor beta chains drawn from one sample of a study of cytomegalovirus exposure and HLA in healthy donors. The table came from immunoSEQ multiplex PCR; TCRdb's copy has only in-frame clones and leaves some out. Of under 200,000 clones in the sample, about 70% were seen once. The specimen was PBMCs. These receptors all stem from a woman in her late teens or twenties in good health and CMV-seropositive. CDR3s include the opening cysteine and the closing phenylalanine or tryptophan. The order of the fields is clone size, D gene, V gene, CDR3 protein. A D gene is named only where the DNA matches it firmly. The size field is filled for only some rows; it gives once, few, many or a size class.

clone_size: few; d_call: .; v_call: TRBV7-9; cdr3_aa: CASSSGGTGELFF
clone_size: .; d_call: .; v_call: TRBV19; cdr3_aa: CASRLDKWAGELFF
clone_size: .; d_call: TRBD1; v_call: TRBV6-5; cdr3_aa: CASRQGTTNEKLFF
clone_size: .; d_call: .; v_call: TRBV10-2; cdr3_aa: CASSNPGVAGREKLFF
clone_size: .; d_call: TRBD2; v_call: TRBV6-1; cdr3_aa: CASSEEGTSTTDTQYF
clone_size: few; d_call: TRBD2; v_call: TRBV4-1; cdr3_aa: CASSFGRAGGSGANVLTF
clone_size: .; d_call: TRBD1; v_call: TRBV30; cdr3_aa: CAWSRQGASKTQYF
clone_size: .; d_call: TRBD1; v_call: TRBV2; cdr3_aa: CASSIGQDLGGYTF
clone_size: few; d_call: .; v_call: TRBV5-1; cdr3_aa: CASSLALGVNYGYTF
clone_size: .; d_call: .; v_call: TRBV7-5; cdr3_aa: CARSLSGGEQFF
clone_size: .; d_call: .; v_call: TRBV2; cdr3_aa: CASRPAYTEAFF
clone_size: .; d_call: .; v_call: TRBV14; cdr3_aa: CASSQLGAGNSPLHF
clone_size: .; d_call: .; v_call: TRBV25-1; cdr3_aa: CASSPGTDTQYF
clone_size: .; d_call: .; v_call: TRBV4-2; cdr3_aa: CASSQDVASSSYNEQFF
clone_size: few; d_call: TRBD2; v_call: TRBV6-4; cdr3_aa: CASSDSTSGPTDTQYF
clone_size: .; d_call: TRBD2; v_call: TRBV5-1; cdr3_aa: CASSLGVSGRVLLGNEQFF
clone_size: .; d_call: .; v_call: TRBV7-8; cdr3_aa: CASSEHRVSNQPQHF
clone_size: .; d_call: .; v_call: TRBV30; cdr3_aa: CAWSVFEDGYTF
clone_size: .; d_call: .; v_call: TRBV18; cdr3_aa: CASSFALSEPQHF
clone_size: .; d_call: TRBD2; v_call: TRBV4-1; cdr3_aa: CASSQESRTSGGAYEQYF
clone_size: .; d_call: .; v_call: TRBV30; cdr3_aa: CAWSLGVIRSEKAFF
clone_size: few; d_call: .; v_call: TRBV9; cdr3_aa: CASSLSSADGEQYF
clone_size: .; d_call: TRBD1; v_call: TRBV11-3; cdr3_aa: CASSSTGSTEAFF
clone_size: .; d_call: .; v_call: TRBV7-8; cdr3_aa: CASHAYDRTHEQYF
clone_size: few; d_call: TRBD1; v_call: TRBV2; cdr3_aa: CATKDRGPSGFF
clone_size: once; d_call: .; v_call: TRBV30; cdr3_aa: CAWSHDSRMGEKLFF
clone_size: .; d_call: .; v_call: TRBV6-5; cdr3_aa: CASSPQYSGNTIYF
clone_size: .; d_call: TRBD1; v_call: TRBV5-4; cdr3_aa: CASSPGQHSGNTIYF
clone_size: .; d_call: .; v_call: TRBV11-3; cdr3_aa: CASSLGGGPPYYNEQFF
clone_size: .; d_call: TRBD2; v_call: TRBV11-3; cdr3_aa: CASSFRGRDTDTQYF
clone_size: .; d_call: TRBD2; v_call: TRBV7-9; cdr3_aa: CASSLARGVPKQETQYF
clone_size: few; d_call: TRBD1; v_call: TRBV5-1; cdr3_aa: CASLPHKDREKNEQFF
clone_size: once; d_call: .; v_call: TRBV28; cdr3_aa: CASSLPQGRGNQPQHF
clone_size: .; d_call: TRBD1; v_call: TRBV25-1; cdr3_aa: CASSDIRGTGLRGYEQYF
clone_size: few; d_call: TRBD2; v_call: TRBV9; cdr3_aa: CASSAAGSGINNEQFF
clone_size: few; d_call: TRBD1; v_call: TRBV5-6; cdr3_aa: CASSLLGQINTGELFF
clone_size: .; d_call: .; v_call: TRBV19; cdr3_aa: CASSINQGIGGPQHF
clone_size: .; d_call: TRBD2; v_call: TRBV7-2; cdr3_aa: CASSGLAGGKTQYF
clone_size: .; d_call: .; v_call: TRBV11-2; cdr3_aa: CASSSWDGGAGTDTQYF
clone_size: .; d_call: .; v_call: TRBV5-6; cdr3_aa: CASSPSGRATYEQYF
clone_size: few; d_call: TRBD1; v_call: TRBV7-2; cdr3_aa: CASSSQPGQAPNYGYTF
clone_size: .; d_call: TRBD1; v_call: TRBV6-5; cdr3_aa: CASSYSGQGGYEQYF
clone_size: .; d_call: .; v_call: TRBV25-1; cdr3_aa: CASSEYRWRPLRYGYTF
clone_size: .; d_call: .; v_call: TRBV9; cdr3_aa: CASSLGSRGDEQFF
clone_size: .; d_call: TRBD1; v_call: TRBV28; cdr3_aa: CASSSGQNYGYTF
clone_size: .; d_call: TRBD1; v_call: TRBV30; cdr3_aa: CAWSVGQGVRTEAFF
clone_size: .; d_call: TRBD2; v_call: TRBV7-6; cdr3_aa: CASSPGLAGGSHNEQFF
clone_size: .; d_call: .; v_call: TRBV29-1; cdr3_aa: CSGGRTNEKLFF
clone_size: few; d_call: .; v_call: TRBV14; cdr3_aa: CASSHLQGDHGYTF
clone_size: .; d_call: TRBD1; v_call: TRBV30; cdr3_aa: CAWSGFMGQGPQPQHF
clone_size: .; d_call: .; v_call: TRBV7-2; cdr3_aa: CASSYNPLSSYEQYF
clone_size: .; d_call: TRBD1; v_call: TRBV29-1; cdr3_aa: CSIPGQNYGYTF
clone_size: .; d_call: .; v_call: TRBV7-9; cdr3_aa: CASSLENRGTEAFF
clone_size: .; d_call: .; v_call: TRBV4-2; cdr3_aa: CASSQTGTPLSYEQYF
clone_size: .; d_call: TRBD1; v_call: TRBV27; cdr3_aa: CASSFFPGQGSTDTQYF